These 8 T cell receptor beta chains were sequenced from one sample in a study of blood T cell repertoires in COVID-19. Measured with immunoSEQ multiplex PCR; TCRdb has only the in-frame clones, and not every one. The sample shows about 43,000 clones, 87% of them seen only once. The sequenced sample consisted of peripheral blood. These receptors originate from a human donor in a cohort sampled during active COVID-19.

The rearrangement links TRBV7-8 to TRBJ2-7, with no clear D. V was shortened by 1 base and J by 0 bases, with 10 bases between the two germline ends. The germline gives CDR1 SGHVS, CDR2 FQNEAQ. This CDR3 comprises 15 residues. DNA of the CDR3: TGTGCCAGCAGCTTAGAGCGCGGAGACTCCTACGAGCAGTACTTC. Its translation: CASSLERGDSYEQYF.

This chain links TRBV10-2 with TRBJ2-7, with 9 bases that match TRBD1. Trimming took 7 bases from V and 3 from J; bases not matched to a gene: 7. The CDR3 spans 14 residues. Germline V gives CDR1 WSHSY, CDR2 SAAADI. The CDR3 nucleotides are TGCGCCAGCAAAAGGACAGGGGATCGCTACGAGCAGTACTTC. This codes for CASKRTGDRYEQYF.

The chain employs TRBV7-9 and TRBJ1-2, with 7 bases identical to TRBD1. CDR1 is SEHNR, CDR2 FQNEAQ, per germline (reference sequence). V trimming: 5 bases; J trimming: 0 bases; junction bases outside the gene matches: 6. The CDR3 is 15 residues long. CDR3 in DNA: TGTGCCAGCAGCCCTCCTCAGGGGGCTAACTATGGCTACACCTTC. Amino acids: CASSPPQGANYGYTF.

This sequence joins TRBV9 and TRBJ2-1; tentatively, D is TRBD2 (5 bases). The CDR3 covers 15 residues. In germline, CDR1 is SGDLS, CDR2 YYNGEE. The V end lost 0 bases, the J end lost 2 bases, and 9 bases lay between the germline ends. CDR3 DNA: TGTGCCAGCAGCGTAGCTGGGGAGCCCTACAATGAGCAGTTCTTC. This encodes CASSVAGEPYNEQFF.

A single count supports this clone. The chain combines TRBV28 with TRBJ2-7; TRBD1 agrees at 10 bases. Germline CDR1 and CDR2: MDHEN and SYDVKM. V lost 5 bases and J lost 7; bases outside the gene matches: 8. The CDR3 runs to 14 residues. CDR3: CASSGGQGPWEQYF. In nucleotides, the CDR3 is TGTGCCAGCAGTGGGGGACAGGGGCCTTGGGAGCAGTACTTC.

The chain couples TRBV6-5 to TRBJ2-5; D may be TRBD2 (5 bases). With 2 bases removed from V and 2 bases from J, the gap between germline ends came to 9 bases. Germline V lookup: CDR1 MNHEY, CDR2 SVGAGI. This CDR3 region has 14 residues. In DNA, the CDR3 is TGTGCCAGCAGTTACGAGCAGCGGCAAGAGACCCAGTACTTC. This encodes CASSYEQRQETQYF.

This clone appeared a single time. The chain links TRBV14 to TRBJ2-3; 7 bases align to TRBD2. The trim removed 0 bases at V and 3 bases at J, leaving 9 bases unmatched. The CDR3 spans 17 residues. Germline V lookup: CDR1 SGHDN, CDR2 FVKESK. This CDR3 is CASSQDRGLKGTDTQYF. CDR3 nucleotide sequence: TGTGCCAGCAGCCAAGATCGGGGACTAAAGGGGACAGATACGCAGTATTTT.

This chain links TRBV2 with TRBJ1-4; weak D call: TRBD1 (6 bases). The germline V and J ends were trimmed by 4 bases and 3 bases, with 12 bases remaining between them. The germline V gene encodes CDR1 SNHLY and CDR2 FYNNEI. This CDR3 has 15 amino acids. Written as DNA, the CDR3 is TGTGCCAGCAGTGTGCAGGGGCAGGCTAATGAAAAACTGTTTTTT. Protein sequence: CASSVQGQANEKLFF.